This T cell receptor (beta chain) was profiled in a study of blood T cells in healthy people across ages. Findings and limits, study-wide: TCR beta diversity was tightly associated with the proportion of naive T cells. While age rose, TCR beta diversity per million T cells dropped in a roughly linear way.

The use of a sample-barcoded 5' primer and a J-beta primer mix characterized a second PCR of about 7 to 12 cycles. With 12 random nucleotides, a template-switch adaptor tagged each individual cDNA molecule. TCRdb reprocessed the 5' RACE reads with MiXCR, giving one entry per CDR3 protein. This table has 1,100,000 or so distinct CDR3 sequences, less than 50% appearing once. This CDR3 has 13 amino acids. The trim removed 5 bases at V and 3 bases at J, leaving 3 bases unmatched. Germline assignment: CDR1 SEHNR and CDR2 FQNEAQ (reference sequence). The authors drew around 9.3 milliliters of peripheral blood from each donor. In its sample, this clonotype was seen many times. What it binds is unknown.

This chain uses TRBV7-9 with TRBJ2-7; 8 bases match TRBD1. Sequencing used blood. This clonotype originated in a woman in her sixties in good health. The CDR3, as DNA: TGTGCCAGCAGCCCCGGGACAGGCTACGAGCAGTACTTC. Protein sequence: CASSPGTGYEQYF.